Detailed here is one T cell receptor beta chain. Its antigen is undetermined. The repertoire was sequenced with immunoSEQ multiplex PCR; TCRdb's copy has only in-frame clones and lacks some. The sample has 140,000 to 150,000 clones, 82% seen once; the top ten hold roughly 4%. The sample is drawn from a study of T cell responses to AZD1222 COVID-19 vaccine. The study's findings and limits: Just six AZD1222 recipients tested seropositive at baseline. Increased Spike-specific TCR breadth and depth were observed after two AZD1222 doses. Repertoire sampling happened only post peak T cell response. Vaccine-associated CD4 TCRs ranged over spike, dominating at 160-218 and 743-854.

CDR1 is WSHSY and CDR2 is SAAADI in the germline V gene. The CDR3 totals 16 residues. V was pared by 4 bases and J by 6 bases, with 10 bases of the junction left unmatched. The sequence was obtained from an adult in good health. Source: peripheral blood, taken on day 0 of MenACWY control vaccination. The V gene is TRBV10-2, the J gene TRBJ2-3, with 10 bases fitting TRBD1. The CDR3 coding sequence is TGCGCCAGCAGTGGCGCGAGACAGGGGGCAGGTGATACGCAGTATTTT. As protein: CASSGARQGAGDTQYF.